These 26 T cell receptor beta chains came from one sample sequenced in a study of vaccination effects on CD4 cells after COVID-19. Under the ViraFEST assay, PBMC were stimulated with viral peptide pools so that antigen-specific CD4+ T cells expanded. Sequencing was performed afterwards. Upon completion of about ten days in culture, CD4+ T cells were isolated. Vaccinated recipients, who were negative for nucleocapsid antibodies, had no history of SARS-CoV-2 infection. The assay was immunoSEQ multiplex PCR, and TCRdb's table has in-frame clones only and misses some. The table includes about 63,000 clones, roughly 80% detected once. Antigens for these TCRs are unknown. The specimen was CD4+ T cells from PBMCs cultured with HCoV-OC43 spike peptides, collected before COVID-19 vaccination. Subset specified: HCoV-OC43 spike overlapping peptide pool stimulation. The receptors here all came from a human donor who received a COVID-19 vaccine.

This chain uses TRBV6-1 with TRBJ2-3; no clear D. CDR3 size: 13 residues. V was cut by 3 bases and J by 7 bases, with 11 bases left in between. Germline CDR1 reads MNHNS; CDR2 reads SASEGT. This CDR3 reads CASSDWMENTQYF. The CDR3 DNA reads as TGTGCCAGCAGTGATTGGATGGAAAATACGCAGTATTTT.

This clone was observed a single time. This chain joins TRBV2 and TRBJ2-7; tentatively, D is TRBD2 (5 bases). Between the trimmed V and J ends, which lost 6 bases and 7 bases, there was a span of 10 bases. CDR3 length: 11 amino acids. CDR1 and CDR2 (germline): SNHLY, FYNNEI. This CDR3 reads CASRVSGEQYV. CDR3 nucleotide sequence: TGTGCCAGCAGGGTCTCGGGGGAGCAGTACGTC.

This sequence joins TRBV27 and TRBJ2-4; 8 bases map to TRBD2. The CDR3 is made up of 12 amino acids. Losses at the gene ends were 5 bases for V and 9 bases for J; bases not matched to a gene: 3. Germline CDR1 reads MNHEY; CDR2 reads SMNVEV (reference sequence). CDR3 amino acids: CASSPREGIQYF. CDR3 coding DNA: TGTGCCAGCAGTCCCCGGGAGGGCATTCAGTACTTC.

This rearrangement joins TRBV10-3 to TRBJ1-5; 7 bases align to TRBD1. V lost 2 bases and J lost 6; bases outside the gene matches: 10. There are 16 residues in the CDR3. Germline values: CDR1 ENHRY, CDR2 SYGVKD. The DNA of the CDR3 is TGTGCCATCAGTGAGACGGGGCAGGGGGTCGGTCAGCCCCAGCATTTT. As protein: CAISETGQGVGQPQHF.

The chain couples TRBV2 to TRBJ2-7; TRBD2 agrees at 8 bases. The V gene's germline CDR1 is SNHLY and CDR2 FYNNEI. J gave up 9 bases and V 4 bases, and 2 bases lay outside the gene matches. The CDR3 length is 11 residues. In DNA, the CDR3 is TGTGCCAGCAGTGGGAGCGGGGGGCAGTACGTC. It codes for CASSGSGGQYV.

The chain uses TRBV5-1 and TRBJ2-2, with 7 bases identical to TRBD1. There are 17 residues in the CDR3. Germline assignment: CDR1 SGHRS and CDR2 YFSETQ. Germline trimming cut 0 bases from V and 5 bases from J; bases unmatched to any gene: 10. The CDR3 loop is CASSLGPGQTSTGELFF. The CDR3 region has the DNA TGCGCCAGCAGCTTGGGTCCGGGACAGACCTCAACCGGGGAGCTGTTTTTT.

This clone has a handful of counts. The chain couples TRBV9 to TRBJ1-5, with 7 bases identical to TRBD1. This CDR3 comprises 18 residues. Trimming removed 0 bases from V and 2 bases from J; junction bases left unmatched: 11. Germline V lookup: CDR1 SGDLS, CDR2 YYNGEE. The CDR3 sequence: CASSVEWDSAPRNQPQHF. CDR3 DNA: TGTGCCAGCAGCGTAGAATGGGACAGTGCCCCACGCAATCAGCCCCAGCATTTT.

V gene TRBV7-3 combines with J gene TRBJ1-3; 8 positions match TRBD1. Germline V gives CDR1 SGHTA, CDR2 FQGTGA. The CDR3 spans 15 residues. V dropped 2 bases and J dropped 2; count of bases not matched to a gene: 2. The CDR3 DNA sequence: TGTGCCAGCAGCTTAGGACAGGGAGCTGGAAACACCATATATTTT. Its protein product is CASSLGQGAGNTIYF.

This rearrangement joins TRBV19 to TRBJ1-2; D is ambiguous. Germline V gives CDR1 LNHDA, CDR2 SQIVND (reference sequence). The CDR3 is 22 residues long. V was pared by 3 bases and J by 7 bases, with 39 bases between. CDR3 sequence reads: CASSIGRALQRASYHMHRGYTF. In nucleotides, the CDR3 is TGTGCCAGTAGTATTGGAAGGGCTCTTCAAAGAGCCTCCTATCACATGCACCGTGGCTACACCTTC.

The rearrangement uses TRBV24-1 and TRBJ1-2, with unresolved D. Trimming shortened V by 4 bases and J by 4 bases, and 9 bases separated the two germline ends. Germline CDR1 reads KGHDR; CDR2 reads SFDVKD. The CDR3 extends over 13 amino acids. The chain's CDR3 is CATSEVRGYGYTF. The CDR3, as DNA: TGTGCCACCAGTGAGGTCAGAGGCTATGGCTACACCTTC.

This chain connects TRBV29-1 to TRBJ2-5; the D is unclear. V lost 0 bases and J 1 base, leaving 12 bases between the germline ends. The CDR3 totals 15 residues. Germline-derived CDR1 and CDR2 are SQVTM and ANQGSEA. The DNA for the CDR3 is TGCAGCGTTGAAGAAGGCACAGTGTCCCAAGAGACCCAGTACTTC. Residues: CSVEEGTVSQETQYF.

The chain links TRBV2 to TRBJ2-7; D is perhaps TRBD2 (6 bases). This CDR3 spans 13 amino acids. V lost 4 bases and J lost 4, with 11 bases in between. Germline CDR1 reads SNHLY; CDR2 reads FYNNEI. In DNA, the CDR3 is TGTGCCAGCAGTGTTCCGAGCGGGTACGAGCAGTACGTC. Translated: CASSVPSGYEQYV.

J is TRBJ2-3 and V is TRBV11-3; no reliable D call. CDR1 and CDR2 (germline): SGHNT, YENEEA. CDR3 length equals 13 residues. Trimming left V 4 bases short and J 4 bases short, with 9 bases between. CDR3 in amino acids: CASSSPPADTQYF. DNA of the CDR3: TGTGCCAGCAGCTCCCCGCCTGCAGATACGCAGTATTTT.

The chain has TRBV18 and TRBJ2-6; D gene unclear. Germline V gives CDR1 KGHSH, CDR2 LQKENI. The CDR3 length is 15 residues. With 6 bases removed from V and 0 bases from J, the gap between germline ends came to 9 bases. CDR3 DNA sequence: TGTGCCAGCTCCCTCGGCAACTCTGGGGCCAACGTCCTGACTTTC. Protein: CASSLGNSGANVLTF.

This sequence joins TRBV6-1 and TRBJ1-5; D not certain. Trimming pared 3 bases from V and 2 bases from J, leaving 5 bases between. The germline CDR1 and CDR2 sequences are MNHNS and SASEGT. CDR3 size: 13 residues. CDR3 residues: CASSEGRNQPQHF. The CDR3 nucleotides read TGTGCCAGCAGTGAGGGTCGCAATCAGCCCCAGCATTTT.

The chain links TRBV5-6 to TRBJ1-5; TRBD1 is a possible D gene (6 bases). There are 14 residues in the CDR3. Germline assignment: CDR1 SGHDT and CDR2 YYEEEE. With 6 bases removed from V and 7 bases from J, the gap between germline ends came to 17 bases. The CDR3 region is CASTFWGAGQPQHF. The CDR3 bases are TGTGCCAGCACCTTTTGGGGGGCCGGGCAGCCCCAGCATTTT.

The chain carries TRBV12-5 and TRBJ2-5, with D tentatively TRBD1 or TRBD2 (5 bases each). V shed 0 bases and J shed 5 bases, with 22 bases lying between them. Germline V gene sequence: CDR1 LGHNT, CDR2 FRNRAP. The CDR3 is made up of 18 amino acids. In DNA, the CDR3 is TGTGCTAGTGGTTTGGTATTAGCCGCCGGGACCCCTAAGGAGACCCAGTACTTC. Amino acids: CASGLVLAAGTPKETQYF. The full variable domain, rest sourced from reference TRBV12-5 and TRBJ2-5, is DARVTQTPRHKVTEMGQEVTMRCQPILGHNTVFWYRQTMMQGLELLAYFRNRAPLDDSGMPKDRFSAEMPDATLATLKIQPSEPRDSAVYFCASGLVLAAGTPKETQYFGPGTRLLVL.

V usage is TRBV10-3 and J usage is TRBJ2-3; 7 nucleotides line up with TRBD2. The CDR3 runs to 15 residues. CDR1 is ENHRY and CDR2 is SYGVKD in the germline V gene. V trimming: 3 bases; J trimming: 2 bases; junction bases outside the gene matches: 5. This chain's CDR3 is CAISDASGPTDTQYF. CDR3 DNA: TGTGCCATCAGTGACGCTAGCGGCCCCACAGATACGCAGTATTTT.

The CDR3 bases are TGTGCCAGCAGCAAGGGCGGGAGGGTGATGAACACTGAAGCTTTCTTT. This translates into CASSKGGRVMNTEAFF. The chain joins TRBV21-1 to TRBJ1-1. TRBV21-1 is designated a pseudogene. There are 16 residues in the CDR3.

The CDR3 DNA reads as TGTGCCAGCAGCCCGGCCCTATCTGGCACTGAAGCTTTCTTT. Residues: CASSPALSGTEAFF. The gene calls are TRBV3-1 (or the pseudogene TRBV3-2) and TRBJ1-1, with unresolved D. CDR3 length equals 14 residues. CDR1 LGHDT and CDR2 YNNKEL come from the germline V gene (reference sequence). V lost 4 bases and J 4 bases, leaving 13 bases between the germline ends.

Here the CDR3 reads CASSLGRYTEAFF. CDR3 sequence (DNA): TGTGCCAGCAGCTTGGGTCGCTACACTGAAGCTTTCTTT. The V gene is TRBV5-6, the J gene TRBJ1-1; D is ambiguous. The CDR3 loop spans 13 amino acids. Germline loops: CDR1 SGHDT, CDR2 YYEEEE. V dropped 0 bases and J dropped 3 bases, with 6 bases sitting between them.

The chain recombines TRBV24-1 with TRBJ2-1, with D perhaps TRBD1 or TRBD2 (5 bases each). The CDR3 covers 14 residues. Germline loops: CDR1 KGHDR, CDR2 SFDVKD. Trimming removed 4 bases from V and 5 bases from J, with 11 bases in between. CDR3 coding DNA: TGTGCCACCAGTGAATCGGGGACCCACAATGAGCAGTTCTTC. As protein: CATSESGTHNEQFF.

The V and J genes are TRBV6-5 and TRBJ2-6; D ambiguous. Germline V gene lookup returns CDR1 MNHEY and CDR2 SVGAGI. The CDR3 covers 15 residues. V lost 4 bases and J lost 0, with 7 bases in between. The CDR3 nucleotides read TGTGCCAGCAGTTTCCGTAGCTCTGGGGCCAACGTCCTGACTTTC. This translates into CASSFRSSGANVLTF.

This clone was seen a handful of times. The chain recombines TRBV19 with TRBJ2-2, with 8 bases that match TRBD2. The CDR3 totals 14 residues. Germline V gene lookup returns CDR1 LNHDA and CDR2 SQIVND (reference sequence). The junction had 9 bases not matched to a gene; V was cut back by 7 bases and J by 8 bases. The CDR3: CASTSARGAGELFF. In DNA form, the CDR3 reads TGTGCCAGTACCTCTGCGCGGGGGGCGGGGGAGCTGTTTTTT.

The V gene is TRBV21-1, the J gene TRBJ2-7; the D call of TRBD2 is as the table states it, not checked on the DNA. TRBV21-1 corresponds to a pseudogene. This CDR3 contains 14 residues. The CDR3 region has the DNA TGTGCCAGCAGCAAACAGCGGGGGGTCTACGAGCAGTACGTC. It specifies CASSKQRGVYEQYV.

The table lists this clone with a few counts. The rearrangement uses TRBV6-2 or TRBV6-3 and TRBJ1-1, with a weak D call TRBD1 (5 bases). Trimming took off 5 bases at V and 0 bases at J, with 16 bases between the two ends. The CDR3 spans 16 residues. Germline V gene sequence: CDR1 MNHEY, CDR2 SVGEGT. Here the CDR3 DNA reads TGTGCCAGCAGTCAACCTTCCGGGACGGTGAACACTGAAGCTTTCTTT. Amino acid sequence: CASSQPSGTVNTEAFF.